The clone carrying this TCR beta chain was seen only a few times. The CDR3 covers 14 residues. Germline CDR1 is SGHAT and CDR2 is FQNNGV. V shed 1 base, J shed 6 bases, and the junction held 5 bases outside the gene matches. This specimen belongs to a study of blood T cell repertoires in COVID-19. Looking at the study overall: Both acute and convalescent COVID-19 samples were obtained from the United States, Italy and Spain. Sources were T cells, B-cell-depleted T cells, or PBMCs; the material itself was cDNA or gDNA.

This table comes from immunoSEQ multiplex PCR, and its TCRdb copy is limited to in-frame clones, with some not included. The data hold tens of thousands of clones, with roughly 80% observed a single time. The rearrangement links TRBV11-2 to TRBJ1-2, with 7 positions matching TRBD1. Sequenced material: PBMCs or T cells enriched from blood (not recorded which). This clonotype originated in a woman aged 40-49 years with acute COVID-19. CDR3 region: CASSLVDRDDGYTF. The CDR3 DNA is TGTGCCAGCAGCTTAGTTGACAGGGATGATGGCTACACCTTC.